This entry features one TCR beta chain sequence. cDNA prepared by RNA extraction and subsequent reverse transcription served as the template for sequencing. The assay was immunoSEQ multiplex PCR, and TCRdb's table has in-frame clones only and misses some. The repertoire includes 75,000 to 100,000 clones, roughly two fifths of them detected once, and 1% to 1.5% sits in the top ten. The investigators collected lesional scalp punch biopsies and peripheral blood from alopecia areata patients. These data come from a study of CD8+ T cells in alopecia areata. The CDR3 has 14 residues. CDR1 is SNHLY, CDR2 FYNNEI, per germline. The germline V and J ends were trimmed by 6 bases and 2 bases, with 13 bases remaining between them.

The TCR comes from a human donor with alopecia areata. Sequenced material: CD4+ T cells sorted from blood. The chain employs TRBV2 and TRBJ2-5, with D possibly matching TRBD2 (6 bases). CDR3 amino acids: CASRGDGGQETQYF. The CDR3 nucleotides read TGTGCCAGCAGGGGCGACGGGGGTCAAGAGACCCAGTACTTC.